One sample yielded the 10 T cell receptor beta chains listed below, sequenced in a study of technical replicates of blood from a handful of donors (dated by TCRdb to the late 2010s). Libraries were constructed by the immunoSEQ multiplex PCR assay. TCRdb provides this immuneACCESS table in a form limited to in-frame rearrangements. Some clones are lacking; in checked studies, under half of them reflect an unresolved V gene, and why the rest are absent is not known. Recorded for this sample are over 85,000 clones; around 96% of them occurred a single time. The top ten clonotypes cover 0.33% of the sample. The material sequenced was T cells isolated from PBMCs. These receptor sequences come from a human donor in good health.

This clone was recorded only once. This chain uses TRBV30 with TRBJ1-4; 7 positions agree with TRBD1. The CDR3 sequence is 13 residues long. V shed 5 bases, J shed 9 bases, and the junction held 9 bases outside the gene matches. CDR1 is GTSNPN and CDR2 is SVGIG in the germline V gene (reference sequence). DNA of the CDR3: TGTGCCTGGGCGACGGGACAGTACCAAAAACTGTTTTTT. Protein product: CAWATGQYQKLFF.

The gene calls are TRBV6-5 and TRBJ1-3; D is unclear. Trimming took off 5 bases at V and 4 bases at J, with 6 bases between the two ends. Per the germline V gene, CDR1 is MNHEY and CDR2 is SVGAGI. CDR3 length: 12 residues. CDR3 nucleotides: TGTGCCAGCAGTAAAACAGGAAACACCATATATTTT. This encodes CASSKTGNTIYF.

J is TRBJ2-3 and V is TRBV27, with D perhaps matching TRBD2 (6 bases). Germline V gives CDR1 MNHEY, CDR2 SMNVEV (reference sequence). The CDR3 is made up of 16 amino acids. With 5 bases removed from V and 4 bases from J, the gap between germline ends came to 19 bases. CDR3 sequence (DNA): TGTGCCAGCAGTCTGACTAGTTCAATTCCCCCAGATACGCAGTATTTT. This codes for CASSLTSSIPPDTQYF.

About this clone itself: At one of its ends the junction is not consistent with the germline gene, which may arise from a read error. The chain recombines TRBV2 with TRBJ1-1, with a weak D call TRBD1 (6 bases). The V gene's germline CDR1 is SNHLY and CDR2 FYNNEI. CDR3 length: 12 residues. The CDR3 DNA reads as TGTGCCAGCATAAAATGGGACACTGAGGCTTTCTTT. It is translated as CASIKWDTEAFF.

The V and J genes are TRBV27 and TRBJ2-7; 7 bases are shared with TRBD1. The CDR3 runs to 14 residues. Germline loops: CDR1 MNHEY, CDR2 SMNVEV (reference sequence). Trimming at V came to 6 bases and at J to 3 bases, leaving 8 bases not matched to a gene. This CDR3 is CASSSGTEFYEQYF. CDR3 nucleotide sequence: TGTGCCAGCAGCTCCGGGACAGAGTTCTACGAGCAGTACTTC.

The gene calls are TRBV28 and TRBJ1-2; D gene uncertain. This CDR3 has 12 amino acids. Germline V gene data show CDR1 as MDHEN and CDR2 as SYDVKM. V lost 7 bases and J lost 8, with 14 bases in between. This CDR3 is CASIEGVQGYTF. CDR3 coding DNA: TGTGCCAGCATAGAGGGAGTTCAAGGCTACACCTTC.

This clone was counted a single time. The J gene is TRBJ2-5, the V gene TRBV9, with 7 bases matching TRBD1. This CDR3 has 18 residues. After removal of 1 base from V and 0 bases from J, the junction contained 12 bases not matched to a gene. CDR1 SGDLS and CDR2 YYNGEE come from the germline V gene. The DNA of the CDR3 is TGTGCCAGCAGCGTAAAAGGACAGGCCCCCACCGACCAAGAGACCCAGTACTTC. Translating it yields CASSVKGQAPTDQETQYF.

The V and J genes are TRBV6-1 and TRBJ2-7; 7 bases are shared with TRBD1. Trimming removed 5 bases from V and 2 bases from J; junction bases left unmatched: 3. Looked up from germline, CDR1 is MNHNS and CDR2 is SASEGT. The CDR3 spans 13 residues. The CDR3 bases are TGTGCCAGCAGTCCGGGACAGACCTACGAGCAGTACTTC. Translation gives CASSPGQTYEQYF.

The chain combines TRBV6-5 with TRBJ1-2; 9 bases map to TRBD1. Germline V gene data show CDR1 as MNHEY and CDR2 as SVGAGI. CDR3 length: 14 residues. V lost 0 bases and J lost 10; bases outside the gene matches: 6. The DNA of the CDR3 is TGTGCCAGCAGTTACTCAGGGGACAGGGAGGACTACACCTTC. Translating gives CASSYSGDREDYTF.

As for this clone: This specimen includes other DNA sequences encoding the same CDR3. This chain links TRBV6-1 with TRBJ2-5; D is ambiguous. The CDR3 is 14 amino acids. Germline V gene lookup returns CDR1 MNHNS and CDR2 SASEGT. Trimming left V 0 bases short and J 2 bases short, with 7 bases between. Here the CDR3 reads CASSEAGLQETQYF. Written as DNA, the CDR3 is TGTGCCAGCAGTGAAGCTGGGCTACAAGAGACCCAGTACTTC.